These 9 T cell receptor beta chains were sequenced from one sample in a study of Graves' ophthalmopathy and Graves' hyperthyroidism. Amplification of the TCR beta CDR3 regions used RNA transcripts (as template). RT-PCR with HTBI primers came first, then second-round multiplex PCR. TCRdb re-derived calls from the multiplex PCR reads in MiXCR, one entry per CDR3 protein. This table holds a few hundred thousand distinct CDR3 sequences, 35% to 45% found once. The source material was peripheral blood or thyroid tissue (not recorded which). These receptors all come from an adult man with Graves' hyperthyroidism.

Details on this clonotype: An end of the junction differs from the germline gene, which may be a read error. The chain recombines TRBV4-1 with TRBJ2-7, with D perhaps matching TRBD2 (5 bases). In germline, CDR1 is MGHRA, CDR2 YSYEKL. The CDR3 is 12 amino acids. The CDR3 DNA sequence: TGCGCCAGCAGCCAAGCGGGGAACAACCCAAACTTC. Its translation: CASSQAGNNPNF.

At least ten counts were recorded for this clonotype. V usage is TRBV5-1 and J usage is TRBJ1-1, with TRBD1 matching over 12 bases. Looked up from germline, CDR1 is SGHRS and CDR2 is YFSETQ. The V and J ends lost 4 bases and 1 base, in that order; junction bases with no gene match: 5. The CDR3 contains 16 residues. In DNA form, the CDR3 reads TGCGCCAGCAGCAGGGACAGGGGGCTTGGGAACACTGAAGCTTTCTTT. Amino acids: CASSRDRGLGNTEAFF. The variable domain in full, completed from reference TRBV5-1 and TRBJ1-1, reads KAGVTQTPRYLIKTRGQQVTLSCSPISGHRSVSWYQQTPGQGLQFLFEYFSETQRNKGNFPGRFSGRQFSNSRSEMNVSTLELGDSALYLCASSRDRGLGNTEAFFGQGTRLTVV.

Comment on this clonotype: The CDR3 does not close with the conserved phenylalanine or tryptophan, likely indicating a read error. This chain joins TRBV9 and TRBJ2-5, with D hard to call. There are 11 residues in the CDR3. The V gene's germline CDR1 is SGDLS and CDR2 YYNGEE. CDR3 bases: TGCGCCAGCAGCCACGAAGAGACCCAGTACCTC. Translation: CASSHEETQYL.

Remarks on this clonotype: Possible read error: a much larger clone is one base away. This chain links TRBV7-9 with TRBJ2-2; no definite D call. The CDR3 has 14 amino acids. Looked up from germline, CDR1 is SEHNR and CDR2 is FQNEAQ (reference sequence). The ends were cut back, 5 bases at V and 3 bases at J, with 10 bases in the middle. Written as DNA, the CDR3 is TGTGCCAGCAGCGCCGGACCGTACACCGGGGAGCTGTTTTTT. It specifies CASSAGPYTGELFF. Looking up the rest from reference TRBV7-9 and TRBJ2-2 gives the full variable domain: DTGVSQNPRHKITKRGQNVTFRCDPISEHNRLYWYRQTLGQGPEFLTYFQNEAQLEKSRLLSDRFSAERPKGSFSTLEIQRTEQGDSAMYLCASSAGPYTGELFFGEGSRLTVL.

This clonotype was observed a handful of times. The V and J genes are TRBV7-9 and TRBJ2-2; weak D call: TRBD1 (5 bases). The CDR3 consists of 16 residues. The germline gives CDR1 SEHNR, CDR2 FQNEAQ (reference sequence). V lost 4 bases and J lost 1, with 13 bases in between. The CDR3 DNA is TGTGCCAGCAGCTCAAGGGGATTTCAGAACACCGGGGAGCTGTTTTTT. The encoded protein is CASSSRGFQNTGELFF. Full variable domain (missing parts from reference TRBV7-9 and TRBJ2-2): DTGVSQNPRHKITKRGQNVTFRCDPISEHNRLYWYRQTLGQGPEFLTYFQNEAQLEKSRLLSDRFSAERPKGSFSTLEIQRTEQGDSAMYLCASSSRGFQNTGELFFGEGSRLTVL.

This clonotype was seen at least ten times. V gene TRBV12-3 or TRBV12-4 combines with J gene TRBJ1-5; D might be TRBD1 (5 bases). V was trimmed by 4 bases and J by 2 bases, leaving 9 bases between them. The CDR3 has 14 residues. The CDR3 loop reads CASSSGWGNQPQHF. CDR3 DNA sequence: TGTGCCAGCAGTTCAGGGTGGGGCAATCAGCCCCAGCATTTT.

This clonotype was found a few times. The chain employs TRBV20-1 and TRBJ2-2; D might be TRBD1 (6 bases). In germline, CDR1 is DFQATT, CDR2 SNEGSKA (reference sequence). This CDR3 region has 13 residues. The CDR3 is CSAARGNTGELFF. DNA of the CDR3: TGCAGCGCTGCCAGGGGGAACACCGGGGAGCTGTTTTTT.

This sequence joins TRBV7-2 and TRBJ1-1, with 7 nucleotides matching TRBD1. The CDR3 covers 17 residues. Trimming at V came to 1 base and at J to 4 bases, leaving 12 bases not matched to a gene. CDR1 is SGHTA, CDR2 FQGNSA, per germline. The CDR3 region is CASSLGQGRMGGTEAFF. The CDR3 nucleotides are TGTGCCAGCAGCTTAGGACAGGGACGGATGGGGGGCACTGAAGCTTTCTTT.

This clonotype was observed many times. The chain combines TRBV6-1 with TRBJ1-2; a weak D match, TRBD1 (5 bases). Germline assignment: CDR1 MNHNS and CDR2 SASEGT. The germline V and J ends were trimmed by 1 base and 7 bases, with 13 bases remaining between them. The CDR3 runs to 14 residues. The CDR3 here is CASSEGWRGGGYTF. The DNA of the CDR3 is TGTGCCAGCAGTGAAGGGTGGAGGGGAGGTGGCTACACCTTC.